A single sample is the source of the 6 T cell receptor beta chains below, sequenced in a study of shared clonotypes between healthy human individuals (dated by TCRdb to about 2020). The method behind the library was the immunoSEQ multiplex PCR assay. Held by TCRdb, this immuneACCESS table contains in-frame sequences only and omits some clones. Under half of the omission traces to an unresolved V gene where checked; the cause of the rest is unknown. A total of more than 850,000 clones appear in this sample, around 82% of them only once. 0.4% to 0.55% of the sample lies in the top ten. Sequencing was performed on memory CD4+ T cells from PBMCs. The sample's cell subset or site label is to be understood as: CD45RA-negative fraction. These receptors were collected from a man in his late teens or twenties in good health. Some clones in this sample may be carry-over from other donors' samples.

This chain connects TRBV4-2 to TRBJ2-7, with a tentative D call TRBD2 (5 bases). CDR1 is LGHNA, CDR2 YNFKEQ, per germline. The CDR3 runs 16 residues. V was pared by 0 bases and J by 2 bases, with 14 bases between. The CDR3 loop reads CASSQDRVAPPYEQYF. The CDR3 coding sequence is TGTGCCAGCAGCCAAGATCGGGTAGCGCCCCCCTACGAGCAGTACTTC.

The chain joins TRBV21-1 to TRBJ1-5; TRBD1 reflects the table's D call only, with no check against the DNA. TRBV21-1 is listed as a pseudogene. The CDR3 has 17 residues. The CDR3 DNA sequence: TGTGCCAGCAGCAAAGGGGGGGGACAGGATAGCAATCAGCCCCAGCATTTT. It codes for CASSKGGGQDSNQPQHF.

The CDR3 DNA sequence: TGTGCCAGCAGCTTAGGTAAGAGCACAGATACGCAGTATTTT. Translated: CASSLGKSTDTQYF. This rearrangement joins TRBV11-3 to TRBJ2-3; D not certain. The germline gives CDR1 SGHNT, CDR2 YENEEA. V was trimmed by 1 base and J by 0 bases, leaving 5 bases between them. The CDR3 runs 14 residues.

For the CDR3, the DNA is TGTGCCAGCAGCTACCTGACTAGCGGCTCATCGGGTGAGCAGTTCTTC. Its translation: CASSYLTSGSSGEQFF. This sequence joins TRBV7-8 and TRBJ2-1; 9 bases fit TRBD2. CDR1 is SGHVS and CDR2 is FQNEAQ in the germline V gene. This CDR3 spans 16 amino acids. Losses at the gene ends were 4 bases for V and 9 bases for J; bases not matched to a gene: 13.

The rearrangement uses TRBV7-2 and TRBJ1-2; 12 bases match TRBD1. The CDR3 runs 16 residues. Trimming removed 5 bases from V and 7 bases from J; junction bases left unmatched: 11. The germline CDR1 and CDR2 sequences are SGHTA and FQGNSA. Written as DNA, the CDR3 is TGTGCCAGCAGCCAAATCCGGGACAGGGGGCGGGTTGGCTACACCTTC. Protein product: CASSQIRDRGRVGYTF. The complete variable domain, with remaining parts taken from reference TRBV7-2 and TRBJ1-2, reads GAGVSQSPSNKVTEKGKDVELRCDPISGHTALYWYRQSLGQGLEFLIYFQGNSAPDKSGLPSDRFSAERTGGSVSTLTIQRTQQEDSAVYLCASSQIRDRGRVGYTFGSGTRLTVV.

The chain carries TRBV13 and TRBJ2-3; unclear D gene. Per the germline V gene, CDR1 is PRHDT and CDR2 is FYEKMQ (reference sequence). The CDR3 has 13 amino acids. Trimming pared 2 bases from V and 4 bases from J, leaving 7 bases between. The CDR3 nucleotides read TGTGCCAGCAGCTTACGGGCGGCAGATACGCAGTATTTT. Residues: CASSLRAADTQYF.